What follows is one T cell receptor (beta chain) and its context. What it recognizes is unknown. The CDR3 is 14 amino acids. Trimming left V 3 bases short and J 7 bases short, with 13 bases between. CDR1 and CDR2 from the germline V gene are SNHLY and FYNNEI. Sequencing was performed with immunoSEQ multiplex PCR; in TCRdb, only in-frame clones are kept and a portion is missing. The data hold 150,000 to 170,000 clones, with about 86% observed a single time. These data belong to a study of cytomegalovirus exposure and HLA in healthy donors. Study information: The 95 to 150 validation repertoires, a later analysis reported, used the same platform as the approximately 700 first-cohort repertoires. General observations from the study: A few chains tied to CMV proved CMV antigen-specific in vitro. The listing of approximately 160 TCR beta chains classed them as cytomegalovirus-associated. Rare TCR sequences predominated, though certain public TCRs were found in many donors.

The material sequenced was PBMCs. This sequence was found in a human donor in good health. The rearrangement links TRBV2 to TRBJ1-5; D might be TRBD1 (5 bases). CDR3 protein: CASSDGGYNQPQHF. The CDR3 bases are TGTGCCAGCAGTGACGGGGGATATAACCAGCCCCAGCATTTT. Full variable domain (remainder filled in from reference TRBV2 and TRBJ1-5): EPEVTQTPSHQVTQMGQEVILRCVPISNHLYFYWYRQILGQKVEFLVSFYNNEISEKSEIFDDQFSVERPDGSNFTLKIRSTKLEDSAMYFCASSDGGYNQPQHFGDGTRLSIL.